A selection of T cell receptor beta chains follows, all from one sample in a study of blood T cells in healthy people across ages. One entry per CDR3 protein, called by TCRdb with MiXCR from the 5' RACE reads. There are roughly 2 million distinct CDR3 sequences in the sample; around 50% occur only once, and about 2.1% lies in the top ten. Sequencing was performed on blood. Receptors were obtained from a woman between 35 and 50 years old in good health. Both conserved end residues are part of each CDR3. The order of the fields is D gene, J gene, clone size, V gene, CDR3 protein, CDR3 DNA. The D gene is left open where the match is weak. Rows give clone size only sometimes, using once, few, many, or a class for an expanded clone.

>NA|TRBJ2-5|NA|TRBV5-1
CASSWLTGFQETQYF
TGCGCCAGCAGCTGGCTTACGGGGTTCCAAGAGACCCAGTACTTC
>NA|TRBJ2-1|NA|TRBV4-2
CASSQAAGEKRLGGEQFF
TGTGCCAGCAGCCAGGCAGCTGGCGAGAAGAGGCTTGGGGGTGAGCAGTTCTTC
>TRBD1|TRBJ1-2|NA|TRBV4-1
CASSQVEGAGYGYTF
TGCGCCAGCAGCCAAGTCGAGGGGGCGGGGTATGGCTACACCTTC
>TRBD2|TRBJ2-3|NA|TRBV6-4
CASGERGGTDTQYF
TGTGCCAGCGGCGAACGGGGGGGGACAGATACGCAGTATTTT
>TRBD2|TRBJ2-3|NA|TRBV5-1
CASSFEPGLAGGNTQYF
TGCGCCAGCAGCTTCGAACCAGGACTAGCGGGGGGCAATACGCAGTATTTT
>TRBD1|TRBJ1-2|NA|TRBV5-5
CASSSILTSEGANYGYTF
TGTGCCAGCAGCTCTATCTTGACCAGTGAGGGGGCAAACTATGGCTACACCTTC
>NA|TRBJ2-2|NA|TRBV5-1
CASRRSGTTNTGELFF
TGCGCCAGCAGAAGATCCGGGACAACGAACACCGGGGAGCTGTTTTTT
>TRBD1|TRBJ1-1|once|TRBV19
CASTIRTGKSEAFF
TGTGCCAGTACCATTCGGACAGGGAAGTCTGAAGCTTTCTTT
>NA|TRBJ2-5|few|TRBV11-2
CASSFIARETQYF
TGTGCCAGCAGCTTTATCGCCAGGGAGACCCAGTACTTC
>TRBD1|TRBJ2-3|NA|TRBV10-1
CASSNDRVRTDTQYF
TGCGCCAGCAGTAATGACAGGGTTCGCACAGATACGCAGTATTTT
>NA|TRBJ1-1|NA|TRBV2
CASAGQGNTEAFF
TGTGCCAGCGCCGGCCAGGGGAACACTGAAGCTTTCTTT
>NA|TRBJ2-3|few|TRBV2
CASSGSADLRDTQYF
TGTGCCAGCAGTGGCTCGGCGGACCTCCGGGATACGCAGTATTTT
>TRBD2|TRBJ2-1|few|TRBV7-2
CASSSEAGGYNEQFF
TGTGCCAGCAGCTCAGAGGCGGGGGGCTACAATGAGCAGTTCTTC
>NA|TRBJ1-2|NA|TRBV7-2
CASSLEYQDRHYDYGYTF
TGTGCCAGCAGCTTAGAGTACCAGGACAGACACTATGACTATGGCTACACCTTC
>TRBD2|TRBJ2-7|NA|TRBV11-2
CASSSPTSGGSYEQYF
TGTGCCAGCAGCTCGCCGACTAGCGGGGGATCCTACGAGCAGTACTTC
>TRBD2|TRBJ2-1|NA|TRBV5-1
CASSMGLGGDEQFF
TGCGCCAGCTCCATGGGACTAGGTGGCGATGAGCAGTTCTTC